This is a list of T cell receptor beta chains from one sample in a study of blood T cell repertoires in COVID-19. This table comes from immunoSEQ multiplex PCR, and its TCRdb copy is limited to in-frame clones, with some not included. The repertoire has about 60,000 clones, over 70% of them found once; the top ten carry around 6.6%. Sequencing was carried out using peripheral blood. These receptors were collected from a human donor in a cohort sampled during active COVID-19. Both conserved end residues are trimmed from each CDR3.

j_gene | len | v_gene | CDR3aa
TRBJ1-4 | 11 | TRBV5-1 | ASSRGVNEKLF
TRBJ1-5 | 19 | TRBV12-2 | ASRLDPGQGALLNSNQPQH
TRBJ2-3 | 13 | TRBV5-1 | ASSTGGWRTDTQY
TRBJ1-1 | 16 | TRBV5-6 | ASSLASDRGTGNTEAF
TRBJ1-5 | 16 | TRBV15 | ATSRDGDRGSNNQPQH
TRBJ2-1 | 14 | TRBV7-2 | ASSTVAGGLPDEQF
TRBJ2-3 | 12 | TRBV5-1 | ASSGPNGADTQY
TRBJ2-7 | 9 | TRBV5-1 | ASKQGYEQY
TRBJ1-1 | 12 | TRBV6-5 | ASTSHEGIGEAF
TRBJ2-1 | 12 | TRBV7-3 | ASSHRDKYNEQF
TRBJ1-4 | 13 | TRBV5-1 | ASSTTGFEVEKLF
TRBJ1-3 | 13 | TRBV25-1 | ASGALGGTGNTIY
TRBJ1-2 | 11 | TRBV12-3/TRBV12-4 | ASRSKQGKGYT
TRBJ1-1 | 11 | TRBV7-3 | ASSFDMNTEAF
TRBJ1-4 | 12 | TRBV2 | ASSRQLREEKLF
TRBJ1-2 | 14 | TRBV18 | ASSPRTRNSNYGYT
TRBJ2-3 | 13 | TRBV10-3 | AISGNLGYTDTQY
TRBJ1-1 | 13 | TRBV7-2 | ASSFDRVTNTEAF
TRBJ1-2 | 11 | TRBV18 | ASSPGRSGGYT
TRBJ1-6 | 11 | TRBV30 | ASGWGNGSPLH
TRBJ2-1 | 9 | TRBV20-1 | SATQGNEQF
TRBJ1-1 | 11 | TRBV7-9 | ASSLSEGTQAF
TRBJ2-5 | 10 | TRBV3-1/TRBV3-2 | ATGGSRETQY
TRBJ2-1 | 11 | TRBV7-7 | ASSLVPGDPQF
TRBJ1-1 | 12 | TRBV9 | ASSVGGSNTEAF
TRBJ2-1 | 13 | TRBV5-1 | ASSYGQGPYNEQF
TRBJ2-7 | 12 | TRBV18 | ASSLKQGVVEQY
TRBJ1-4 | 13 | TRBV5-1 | ASSSGTAVNEKLF
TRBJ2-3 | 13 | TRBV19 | ASSIVAGAADTQY
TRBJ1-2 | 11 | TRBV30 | AWTSGLGYGYT
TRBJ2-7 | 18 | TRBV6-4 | ASLSNFPGQGPIHDYEQY
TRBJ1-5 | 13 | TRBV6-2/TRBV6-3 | ASSYSGFSNQPQH
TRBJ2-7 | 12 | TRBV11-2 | ASNQGATNYEQY
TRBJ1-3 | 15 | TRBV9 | ASSPHGGDSSGNTIY
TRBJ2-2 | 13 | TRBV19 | ASSFLQGHTGELF
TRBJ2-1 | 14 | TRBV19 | ASSPSTGTFYNEQF
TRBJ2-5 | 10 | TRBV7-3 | ASSLTQKTQY
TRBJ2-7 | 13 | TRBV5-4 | ASSPRGGSSYEQY
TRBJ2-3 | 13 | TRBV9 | ASSVAGTSGDTQY
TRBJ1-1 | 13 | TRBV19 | ASSIGASYFTEAF
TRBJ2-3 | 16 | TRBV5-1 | ASSWGGLAGGVTDTQY
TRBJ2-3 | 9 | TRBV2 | ASSEDLTQY
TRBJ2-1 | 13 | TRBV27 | ASSLRGGAPTEQF
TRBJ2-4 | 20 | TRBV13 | ASSRERAPDPGQGGAKNIQY
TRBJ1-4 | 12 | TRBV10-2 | ASSVAGAYEKLF
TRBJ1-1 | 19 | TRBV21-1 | ASSKRRSWTRQTGVNTEAF
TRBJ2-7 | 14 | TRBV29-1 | SVAGGIRGGDYEQY
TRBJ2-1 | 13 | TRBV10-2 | ASRGPFASYNEQF
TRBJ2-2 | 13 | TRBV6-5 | ASKPGLGATGELF